The rows below give T cell receptor beta chains drawn from one sample of a study of PD-L1 blockade in urothelial cancer. TCRdb's copy holds only in-frame clones and misses some; the assay was immunoSEQ multiplex PCR. The sample contains 50,000 or so clones, about 90% of which appear only once. This specimen was PBMCs, taken around atezolizumab (anti-PD-L1) treatment. All receptors come from a man aged 55 to 70 with urothelial cancer. The CDR3 runs from the conserved cysteine through the conserved F or W. The order of the fields is D gene, J gene, clone size, V gene, CDR3 DNA, CDR3 protein. D genes are given only for firm matches. Where a row states a size, it is once, few, many or the class of an expanded clone; other rows omit it.

-,TRBJ2-3,-,TRBV10-1,TGCGCCAGCAGTGAGCACCAGTGGACAGATACGCAGTATTTT,CASSEHQWTDTQYF
TRBD1,TRBJ2-5,few,TRBV2,TGTGCCAGCAGTCGCCTGACAGGGGCACAAGAGACCCAGTACTTC,CASSRLTGAQETQYF
TRBD1,TRBJ2-7,-,TRBV6-5,TGTGCCAGCAGTTACGCGGACAGGGGAGGGTACGAGCAGTACTTC,CASSYADRGGYEQYF
TRBD1,TRBJ1-1,-,TRBV6-1,TGTGCCAGCAGACCACAGGGGGCAGGTGAAGCTTTCTTT,CASRPQGAGEAFF
-,TRBJ1-1,-,TRBV6-1,TGTGCCAGCAGTGAAGTTACATTTTCTGAAGCTTTCTTT,CASSEVTFSEAFF
-,TRBJ2-3,-,TRBV13,TGTGCCAGCAGCCCGAGGATAGGGGTACCAGATACGCAGTATTTT,CASSPRIGVPDTQYF
TRBD2,TRBJ2-1,-,TRBV5-1,TGCGCCAGCAGCGGGACTAGCGGGAGTCTCTACAATGAGCAGTTCTTC,CASSGTSGSLYNEQFF
TRBD2,TRBJ2-3,-,TRBV5-1,TGCGCCAGCAGCTGGAGACTAGCGGGAGGGCCACGGGTCACAGATACGCAGTATTTT,CASSWRLAGGPRVTDTQYF
TRBD1,TRBJ1-1,-,TRBV19,TGTGCCACTTCACCCTGGACAGGGGGCAGAAGGATTGGGAACACTGAAGCTTTCTTT,CATSPWTGGRRIGNTEAFF
-,TRBJ2-3,once,TRBV7-3,TGTGCCAGCAGCCTAGACAGGGAGGTAGATACGCAGTATTTT,CASSLDREVDTQYF
-,TRBJ1-6,-,TRBV30,TGTGCCTGGGGCTATGGGAGGCGAAGTTCACCCCTCCACTTT,CAWGYGRRSSPLHF
-,TRBJ1-1,-,TRBV4-1,TGCGCCAGCAGCCCGGACGGGGTTGGGACTGAAGCTTTCTTT,CASSPDGVGTEAFF
TRBD2,TRBJ2-5,-,TRBV28,TGTGCCAGCAGTTTAAGTGCTAGCGGGAAAGAGACCCAGTACTTC,CASSLSASGKETQYF
-,TRBJ1-1,-,TRBV7-3,TGTGCCAGCAGCTTACCGGGGGTCCGTGGGAACACTGAAGCTTTCTTT,CASSLPGVRGNTEAFF
TRBD1,TRBJ2-2,-,TRBV5-1,TGCGCCAGCAGCGGGACAGGGGCCTTCATAGGGGACACCGGGGAGCTGTTTTTT,CASSGTGAFIGDTGELFF
-,TRBJ2-5,-,TRBV25-1,TGTGCCAGCAGTGAACTCGGTGCTCAAGAGACCCAGTACTTC,CASSELGAQETQYF
TRBD1,TRBJ1-2,-,TRBV6-5,TGTGCCAGCAGTTACAATGGAGGACAGGATAACTATGGCTACACCTTC,CASSYNGGQDNYGYTF
-,TRBJ1-5,-,TRBV6-1,TGTGCCAGCAGGTGGGGAGAAGAACAGCCCCAGCATTTT,CASRWGEEQPQHF
-,TRBJ2-7,-,TRBV11-2,TGTGCCAGCAGCTTCTATGACAGGGAGCGGGTGCAGTACTTC,CASSFYDRERVQYF
-,TRBJ2-7,-,TRBV27,TGTGCCAGCAGCCTATCCCGCACCTACGAGCAGTACTTC,CASSLSRTYEQYF
TRBD2,TRBJ2-1,-,TRBV30,TGTGCCTGGACACACGGACTAGCGGGATTTAATGAGCAGTTCTTC,CAWTHGLAGFNEQFF
-,TRBJ1-6,-,TRBV11-3,TGTGCCAGCAGCTTATGGGGCACCGCGTCACCCCTCCACTTT,CASSLWGTASPLHF
TRBD2,TRBJ2-1,-,TRBV7-9,TGTGCCAGCAGCTTAGAAGGACTAGTATACAATGAGCAGTTCTTC,CASSLEGLVYNEQFF
-,TRBJ1-2,-,TRBV7-9,TGTGCCAGCAGCCCCAGCCAGCAGGGGATATATGGCTACACCTTC,CASSPSQQGIYGYTF
-,TRBJ2-3,once,TRBV19,TGTGCCAGTAGTATGAGGTTTGTTGATACGCAGTATTTT,CASSMRFVDTQYF
-,TRBJ2-7,-,TRBV19,TGTGCCAGTAGTACAGCCGAGGGCTACGAGCAGTACTTC,CASSTAEGYEQYF
-,TRBJ1-5,few,TRBV11-3,TGTGCCAGCAGCCCCTGGGGGCACTCAGCACGCAATCAGCCCCAGCATTTT,CASSPWGHSARNQPQHF
-,TRBJ2-7,-,TRBV5-4,TGTGCCAGCAGCTTTGGGGCCCCTACAAGGACCTACGAGCAGTACTTC,CASSFGAPTRTYEQYF
-,TRBJ1-2,-,TRBV10-3,TGTGCCATCCGTTTGCAGAGGGGGGGAATCTTCTATGGCCACACCTTC,CAIRLQRGGIFYGHTF
-,TRBJ2-7,-,TRBV16,TGTGCCAGCAGACCCGGGAGACCAGGCGAGCAGTACTTC,CASRPGRPGEQYF
TRBD1,TRBJ2-2,-,TRBV30,TGTGCCTGGGACAGGGATGGGACCGGGGAGCTGTTTTTT,CAWDRDGTGELFF
TRBD2,TRBJ2-1,-,TRBV29-1,TGCAGCGTTGATTTGGCTAGCGGGCCCAGCTCCTACAATGAGCAGTTCTTC,CSVDLASGPSSYNEQFF
-,TRBJ1-2,-,TRBV7-3,TGTGCCAGCACCAAAGGCGGTCAGGAGGTTTTTGGCTACACCTTC,CASTKGGQEVFGYTF
-,TRBJ1-5,-,TRBV6-6,TGTGCCAGCAGTTGGGGCAGACATAGCAATCAGCCCCAGCATTTT,CASSWGRHSNQPQHF
-,TRBJ1-1,-,TRBV27,TGTGCCAGCAGCCTCAGCGGGGTCGGCACTGAAGCTTTCTTT,CASSLSGVGTEAFF
-,TRBJ2-7,-,TRBV28,TGTGCCAGCAGTTCACCCGGGATCTCCTACGAGCAGTACTTC,CASSSPGISYEQYF
-,TRBJ1-4,-,TRBV5-1,TGCGCCAGCAGCTTGAGGTCTCCCGGGGAGAATGAAAAACTGTTTTTT,CASSLRSPGENEKLFF
-,TRBJ1-5,-,TRBV7-2,TGTGCCAGCAGCCTACGCCAGGGGAATCAGCCCCAGCATTTT,CASSLRQGNQPQHF
TRBD2,TRBJ2-1,-,TRBV28,TGTGCCAGCAGTATGGCGGGGGGTTACAATGAGCAGTTCTTC,CASSMAGGYNEQFF
-,TRBJ1-1,-,TRBV19,TGTGCCAGTAGTCCGTGGACAGCCAACACTGAAGCTTTCTTT,CASSPWTANTEAFF